A single sample gave rise to the 18 T cell receptor beta chains below, sequenced in a study of spatial heterogeneity in lung cancer. The antigens for these receptors are not known. Time point here: sample taken at primary tumor resection. TCRdb called the 5' RACE reads again in MiXCR, with one record for every CDR3 protein. The sample holds some 97,000 distinct CDR3 sequences, approximately 4.7% seen once. General study findings and limits: How many expanded intratumoral alpha and beta TCRs were present tracked the tumor mutation count, which was a count of nonsynonymous mutations.

Source: lung tumor tissue, taken at surgery. All receptors derive from a male donor with early-stage non-small cell lung cancer.

This clonotype was detected ten times or more. Mismatch with germline at one junction end may stem from a read error. J is TRBJ2-1 and V is TRBV20-1; D call uncertain. Germline loops: CDR1 DFQATT, CDR2 SNEGSKA (reference sequence). The CDR3 spans 11 residues. As DNA, the CDR3 is TGTGCAACCAGCTCCTACAATGAGCAGTTCTTC. Its translation is CATSSYNEQFF.

Many counts were recorded for this clonotype. This chain uses TRBV20-1 with TRBJ2-7; D remains ambiguous. Germline-derived CDR1 and CDR2 are DFQATT and SNEGSKA (reference sequence). This CDR3 has 12 amino acids. V lost 4 bases to trimming and J lost 7 bases, with 14 bases between them. The chain's CDR3 is CSANAGLREQYF. The CDR3 nucleotides read TGCAGTGCTAATGCTGGCCTACGGGAGCAGTACTTC.

This clonotype appeared many times. This sequence joins TRBV5-6 and TRBJ1-2, with TRBD1 matching over 9 bases. The junction had 9 bases not matched to a gene; V was cut back by 4 bases and J by 2 bases. Germline CDR1 is SGHDT and CDR2 is YYEEEE. There are 16 residues in the CDR3. In DNA form, the CDR3 reads TGTGCCAGCAGCCGGGACAGGGAGTTATACAACTATGGCTACACCTTC. The encoded protein is CASSRDRELYNYGYTF.

Of note for this clonotype: Since a much larger clone is just one base distant, this may be a read error. The chain's CDR3 is CTSSARSGNEQFF. The CDR3 DNA is TGTACCAGCAGTGCCCGGAGCGGAAATGAGCAGTTCTTC. The genes are TRBV6-1 and TRBJ2-1; weak D call: TRBD2 (5 bases). CDR3 length: 13 amino acids. Germline V CDR1 and CDR2: MNHNS, SASEGT.

This clonotype was found many times. The CDR3 region is CASCGQDQETQYF. The CDR3 DNA sequence: TGTGCCAGCTGCGGACAGGATCAAGAGACCCAGTACTTC. The chain links TRBV6-5 to TRBJ2-5; 7 bases agree with TRBD1. Trimming took 8 bases from V and 2 from J; bases not matched to a gene: 5. CDR3 length: 13 amino acids. Germline CDR1 and CDR2: MNHEY and SVGAGI.

This clonotype has a count of ten or more. The chain is built from TRBV20-1 and TRBJ2-7; 7 bases agree with TRBD1. Germline trimming cut 3 bases from V and 6 bases from J; bases unmatched to any gene: 8. Germline CDR1 and CDR2: DFQATT and SNEGSKA (reference sequence). CDR3 length equals 13 residues. In nucleotides, the CDR3 is TGCAGTGCTAGGTCCCAATACAGGGGCGAGCAGTACTTC. This translates into CSARSQYRGEQYF.

This clonotype was found many times. This chain joins TRBV6-2 or TRBV6-3 and TRBJ1-5, with a weak D call TRBD1 (5 bases). Per germline, CDR1 MNHEY and CDR2 SVGEGT. The CDR3 spans 15 residues. Trimming stripped 5 bases from V and 4 bases from J, with 15 bases between. CDR3 coding DNA: TGTGCCAGCAGTCAACTGACAGACCTTAATCAGCCCCAGCATTTT. Protein product: CASSQLTDLNQPQHF.

This clonotype has ten or more counts. The chain carries TRBV6-1 and TRBJ1-1; tentative D call: TRBD1 (5 bases). Germline-derived CDR1 and CDR2 are MNHNS and SASEGT. V was shortened by 3 bases and J by 9 bases, with 17 bases between the two germline ends. The length of the CDR3 is 14 residues. The CDR3, as DNA: TGTGCCAGCAGTGAGGGGCAGAGGGGATCCCAAGCTTTCTTT. It codes for CASSEGQRGSQAFF.

This clonotype came up many times. The rearrangement links TRBV20-1 to TRBJ1-2; the D is unclear. There are 14 residues in the CDR3. Germline-derived CDR1 and CDR2 are DFQATT and SNEGSKA (reference sequence). V gave up 0 bases and J gave up 2 bases, with 10 bases separating them. The CDR3 coding sequence is TGCAGTGCTAGAGATAGACGGAAGAACTATGGCTACACCTTC. Translated: CSARDRRKNYGYTF.

This clonotype appeared many times. This chain uses TRBV7-9 with TRBJ2-1; no firm D call. Looked up from germline, CDR1 is SEHNR and CDR2 is FQNEAQ (reference sequence). With 0 bases removed from V and 9 bases from J, the gap between germline ends came to 12 bases. This CDR3 has 14 amino acids. The CDR3 DNA sequence: TGTGCCAGCAGCTTAGCCCTAGTTGGCGGTGAGCAGTTCTTC. Its translation is CASSLALVGGEQFF. Looking up the rest from reference TRBV7-9 and TRBJ2-1 gives the full variable domain: DTGVSQNPRHKITKRGQNVTFRCDPISEHNRLYWYRQTLGQGPEFLTYFQNEAQLEKSRLLSDRFSAERPKGSFSTLEIQRTEQGDSAMYLCASSLALVGGEQFFGPGTRLTVL.

The rearrangement uses TRBV27 and TRBJ2-7, with 8 bases that match TRBD1. Germline CDR1 and CDR2: MNHEY and SMNVEV (reference sequence). This CDR3 is built from 16 residues. V was pared by 6 bases and J by 7 bases, with 17 bases of the junction left unmatched. The CDR3 coding sequence is TGTGCCAGCAGCAACAGAACCGGGCAGGGGGCGCGGGAGCAGTACTTC. Its translation is CASSNRTGQGAREQYF.

This clonotype was recorded at least ten times. The chain uses TRBV12-3 or TRBV12-4 and TRBJ2-1; a possible D gene is TRBD2 (6 bases). This CDR3 spans 19 amino acids. V dropped 3 bases and J dropped 7 bases, with 28 bases sitting between them. The CDR3 DNA reads as TGTGCCAGCAGTTTCGGCAGGGTCTCTGCGGGACCCCGAGGTAATGAGCAGTTCTTC. This codes for CASSFGRVSAGPRGNEQFF.

In this sample, this clonotype turned up many times. The chain couples TRBV29-1 to TRBJ2-5, with no clear D. Germline V gene lookup returns CDR1 SQVTM and CDR2 ANQGSEA. This CDR3 contains 12 residues. Trimming pared 7 bases from V and 4 bases from J, leaving 13 bases between. The CDR3 protein is CSASLGSETQYF. CDR3 nucleotide sequence: TGCAGCGCATCTCTGGGATCAGAGACCCAGTACTTC.

This clonotype came up many times. The rearrangement links TRBV5-1 to TRBJ2-1; tentative D call: TRBD2 (6 bases). Per the germline V gene, CDR1 is SGHRS and CDR2 is YFSETQ. CDR3 length: 14 amino acids. The ends were cut back, 6 bases at V and 6 bases at J, with 16 bases in the middle. The CDR3 loop is CASTRRDSLNEQFF. CDR3 DNA: TGCGCCAGCACGCGAAGGGACTCCCTCAATGAGCAGTTCTTC. Full variable domain (missing parts from reference TRBV5-1 and TRBJ2-1): KAGVTQTPRYLIKTRGQQVTLSCSPISGHRSVSWYQQTPGQGLQFLFEYFSETQRNKGNFPGRFSGRQFSNSRSEMNVSTLELGDSALYLCASTRRDSLNEQFFGPGTRLTVL.

V and J are TRBV6-5 and TRBJ1-5, with D perhaps TRBD1 (6 bases). The end of the DNA aligns better with TRBJ2-3, so the J call may be wrong. The germline CDR1 and CDR2 sequences are MNHEY and SVGAGI. The CDR3 runs 15 residues. This chain's CDR3 is CASSYSRWGRQPQYF. CDR3 in DNA: TGTGCCAGCAGTTACTCGAGATGGGGGCGTCAGCCCCAGTATTTT.

This clonotype was observed at least ten times. The chain employs TRBV6-2 or TRBV6-3 and TRBJ2-1; D might be TRBD1 (5 bases). CDR1 is MNHEY and CDR2 is SVGEGT in the germline V gene. With 6 bases removed from V and 2 bases from J, the gap between germline ends came to 17 bases. The length of the CDR3 is 16 residues. The CDR3 nucleotides read TGTGCCAGCAGCCCCCAGGGTTGGGGAACCTACAATGAGCAGTTCTTC. This gives the protein CASSPQGWGTYNEQFF.

The J gene is TRBJ2-7, the V gene TRBV20-1; 7 positions agree with TRBD2. This CDR3 has 12 residues. The germline CDR1 and CDR2 sequences are DFQATT and SNEGSKA (reference sequence). Trimming took 3 bases from V and 5 from J; bases not matched to a gene: 4. CDR3 residues: CSASAGVHEQYF. The CDR3 DNA reads TGCAGTGCTAGTGCGGGAGTCCACGAGCAGTACTTC.

A remark on this clonotype: A much larger clone is a single base away; this may be a read error. The J gene is TRBJ2-7, the V gene TRBV27, with 7 bases aligning to TRBD2. With V trimmed by 4 bases and J by 6 bases, 15 bases remained unmatched. Germline values: CDR1 MNHEY, CDR2 SMNVEV (reference sequence). The CDR3 spans 16 residues. CDR3 DNA sequence: TGTGCCAGCAGTTCATTAGCGGGTATAAACCTCCTCGAGCAGTACTTC. Translation: CASSSLAGINLLEQYF.